This TCR beta chain came from a study of technical replicates of blood from several donors. Profiled with immunoSEQ multiplex PCR; TCRdb holds only in-frame clones, not every one. The data contain 60,000 to 90,000 clones, 95% to 97% of them singletons. The source of this sequence is a human donor in good health. The sample consisted of T cells isolated from PBMCs.

The CDR3 DNA reads TGTGCCAGCGGACTAGCGGGGCTCTCTGGGGCCAACGTCCTGACTTTC. This encodes CASGLAGLSGANVLTF. The chain recombines TRBV28 with TRBJ2-6; 12 nucleotides agree with TRBD2. This CDR3 contains 16 residues. Trimming took 8 bases from V and 0 from J; bases not matched to a gene: 2. Germline assignment: CDR1 MDHEN and CDR2 SYDVKM.